The 9 T cell receptor beta chains reported below all come from one sample, sequenced in a study of blood T cells in healthy people across ages. Combining a sample-barcoded 5' primer with a J-beta primer mix, a second PCR ran for roughly 6 to 12 cycles. Using its own MiXCR run on the 5' RACE reads, TCRdb lists one record per CDR3 protein. The profile shows about 570,000 distinct CDR3 sequences, 27% of them singletons. What was sequenced was blood. These receptor sequences come from a woman in her sixties or seventies in good health.

This clonotype has a handful of counts. This chain connects TRBV9 to TRBJ1-2; D possibly corresponds to TRBD1 (6 bases). V lost 3 bases and J 3 bases, leaving 12 bases between the germline ends. Germline assignment: CDR1 SGDLS and CDR2 YYNGEE. This CDR3 has 14 amino acids. The CDR3 loop is CASSATGDYYGYTF. The CDR3 DNA reads TGTGCCAGCAGCGCGACAGGAGATTACTATGGCTACACCTTC.

This sequence joins TRBV4-2 and TRBJ1-2; D uncertain. Between the trimmed V and J ends, which lost 3 bases and 8 bases, there was a span of 16 bases. Germline CDR1 and CDR2: LGHNA and YNFKEQ. The CDR3 sequence is 14 residues long. In DNA, the CDR3 is TGTGCCAGCAGCCACGATCAACGGGGTGCCGGCTACACCTTC. Its protein is CASSHDQRGAGYTF.

Only a few counts were recorded for this clonotype. The chain is built from TRBV4-3 and TRBJ2-7; D is perhaps TRBD1 or TRBD2 (5 bases each). The CDR3 is made up of 14 amino acids. The germline CDR1 and CDR2 sequences are LGHNA and YSLEER. V lost 3 bases, J lost 6 bases, and 15 bases lay in between. This chain's CDR3 is CASSHPGRRLEQYF. CDR3 sequence (DNA): TGCGCCAGCAGCCATCCGGGACGGAGACTCGAGCAGTACTTC.

This clonotype was picked up a small number of times. One junction end does not reproduce the germline sequence, and a read error may be involved. The chain employs TRBV4-2 and TRBJ1-2; D unclear. CDR1 LGHNA and CDR2 YNFKEQ come from the germline V gene. The CDR3 covers 15 residues. CDR3 bases: TGTGCCAGCAGCCAAGAAATAGGCAAAAGCTATGACTACACCTTC. Translated: CASSQEIGKSYDYTF.

The chain carries TRBV5-1 and TRBJ1-1; D not certain. Germline CDR1 and CDR2: SGHRS and YFSETQ. V lost 6 bases and J lost 1, with 13 bases in between. The CDR3 consists of 14 residues. CDR3 sequence reads: CASTPREENTEAFF. For the CDR3, the DNA is TGCGCCAGCACCCCGAGGGAGGAGAACACTGAAGCTTTCTTT.

Turning to this clonotype: At one of its ends the junction is not consistent with the germline gene, which may arise from a read error. The V call is TRBV27, the J call TRBJ1-1, with D possibly being TRBD1 (6 bases). The CDR3 covers 13 residues. Germline lookup yields CDR1 MNHEY and CDR2 SMNVEV (reference sequence). CDR3 loop: CASRQGSNTEASF. DNA of the CDR3: TGTGCCAGCAGGCAGGGGTCGAACACTGAAGCTTCCTTT.

This clonotype was seen a few times. The chain combines TRBV29-1 with TRBJ2-1; perhaps TRBD2 as D (7 bases). The CDR3 is made up of 15 amino acids. The V gene lost 4 bases and the J gene lost 1 base, with 14 bases spanning the gap. CDR1 is SQVTM and CDR2 is ANQGSEA in the germline V gene. The CDR3 sequence is CSVAGGSYSYNEQFF. The CDR3 DNA reads TGCAGCGTTGCGGGGGGCTCGTATTCCTACAATGAGCAGTTCTTC.

This clonotype has only a few counts. The junction departs from the called germline gene at one end, perhaps through a read error. The chain has TRBV6-6 and TRBJ2-5; D possibly corresponds to TRBD2 (6 bases). Looked up from germline, CDR1 is MNHNY and CDR2 is SVGAGI (reference sequence). The CDR3 covers 14 residues. The DNA for the CDR3 is TGTGCCAGCAGGTCGACTGGGTGGGGGGAGACCCGGTACTTC. This translates into CASRSTGWGETRYF.

This clonotype was counted between two and nine times. The chain links TRBV11-2 to TRBJ2-1; 11 nucleotides match TRBD2. The CDR3 is made up of 15 amino acids. Germline V gives CDR1 SGHAT, CDR2 FQNNGV. The V gene end was trimmed by 3 bases and the J gene end by 4 bases; junction bases not matched to a gene: 2. Here the CDR3 reads CASSFRLAGYNEQFF. In DNA form, the CDR3 reads TGTGCCAGCAGCTTTCGACTAGCGGGGTACAATGAGCAGTTCTTC. The entire variable domain, with the rest obtained from reference TRBV11-2 and TRBJ2-1, is as follows: EAGVAQSPRYKIIEKRQSVAFWCNPISGHATLYWYQQILGQGPKLLIQFQNNGVVDDSQLPKDRFSAERLKGVDSTLKIQPAKLEDSAVYLCASSFRLAGYNEQFFGPGTRLTVL.